This entry lists 20 T cell receptor beta chains sequenced from one sample in a study of cytomegalovirus exposure and HLA in healthy donors. The PCR ran on 60 Vbeta and 13 Jbeta primers. Generated by immunoSEQ multiplex PCR, the TCRdb table keeps only in-frame clones and is missing some. The data show around 110,000 clones, roughly 69% seen once. Sequencing was done on a sample of PBMCs. The receptors originated from a woman between 40 and 50 years old in good health and CMV-seropositive.

V is TRBV5-5 and J is TRBJ1-1; tentative D call: TRBD1 (5 bases). The length of the CDR3 is 16 residues. CDR1 and CDR2 from the germline V gene are SGHKS and YYEKEE (reference sequence). V was trimmed by 4 bases and J by 0 bases, leaving 16 bases between them. CDR3 nucleotides: TGTGCCAGCAGCCCCATCGGGTTCAGGGTGAACACTGAAGCTTTCTTT. Its protein is CASSPIGFRVNTEAFF.

The chain employs TRBV5-1 and TRBJ2-1; 11 bases agree with TRBD2. J gave up 4 bases and V 2 bases, and 5 bases lay outside the gene matches. The germline CDR1 and CDR2 sequences are SGHRS and YFSETQ. The CDR3 runs to 16 residues. Written as DNA, the CDR3 is TGCGCCAGCAGCTTCCTCGGGACTAGCGGATACAATGAGCAGTTCTTC. Translating gives CASSFLGTSGYNEQFF.

The DNA for the CDR3 is TGTGCCAGCAGCTTAGGTATACAGGGGGGATATAGCAATCAGCCCCAGCATTTT. It specifies CASSLGIQGGYSNQPQHF. The rearrangement joins TRBV7-8 to TRBJ1-5; 8 nucleotides line up with TRBD1. V dropped 1 base and J dropped 0; count of bases not matched to a gene: 8. From germline, CDR1 is SGHVS and CDR2 FQNEAQ. This CDR3 is built from 18 residues. The entire variable domain, with the rest obtained from reference TRBV7-8 and TRBJ1-5, is as follows: GAGVSQSPRYKVAKRGQDVALRCDPISGHVSLFWYQQALGQGPEFLTYFQNEAQLDKSGLPSDRFFAERPEGSVSTLKIQRTQQEDSAVYLCASSLGIQGGYSNQPQHFGDGTRLSIL.

The V call is TRBV15, the J call TRBJ2-7; TRBD1 agrees at 7 bases. The junction had 9 bases not matched to a gene; V was cut back by 0 bases and J by 10 bases. The CDR3 runs 14 residues. Germline CDR1 LNHNV, CDR2 YYDKDF (reference sequence). For the CDR3, the DNA is TGTGCCACCAGCAGAGATCGTTCCGGGACAGTTCAGTACTTC. Amino acid sequence: CATSRDRSGTVQYF.

This clone was recorded only once. The gene calls are TRBV6-5 and TRBJ1-2, with TRBD1 matching over 7 bases. The CDR3 loop spans 13 amino acids. Unmatched junction bases numbered 6, after V lost 5 bases and J lost 6 bases. Germline V gene lookup returns CDR1 MNHEY and CDR2 SVGAGI. In DNA form, the CDR3 reads TGTGCCAGCAGTCCGGACAGGTTGGATGGCTACACCTTC. Its protein is CASSPDRLDGYTF.

The rearrangement uses TRBV28 and TRBJ2-7; D may be TRBD2 (5 bases). The CDR3 is 14 residues long. Germline assignment: CDR1 MDHEN and CDR2 SYDVKM. V gave up 3 bases and J gave up 2 bases, with 11 bases separating them. The CDR3 coding sequence is TGTGCCAGCAGTTTCGCTGGGAGTGCCTACGAGCAGTACTTC. Protein sequence: CASSFAGSAYEQYF.

The rearrangement links TRBV7-2 to TRBJ2-4, with D possibly being TRBD2 (5 bases). The V gene lost 1 base and the J gene lost 0 bases, with 7 bases spanning the gap. The V gene's germline CDR1 is SGHTA and CDR2 FQGNSA. This CDR3 is built from 15 residues. CDR3 nucleotide sequence: TGTGCCAGCAGCTTAGAGCGGCTAGCCAAAAACATTCAGTACTTC. Translation gives CASSLERLAKNIQYF.

This clone appeared once. The chain is built from TRBV9 and TRBJ2-2, with a possible D match to TRBD1 (6 bases). This CDR3 is 16 amino acids long. The V gene lost 0 bases and the J gene lost 6 bases, with 15 bases spanning the gap. The V gene's germline CDR1 is SGDLS and CDR2 YYNGEE. This chain's CDR3 is CASSVARDISPGELFF. DNA of the CDR3: TGTGCCAGCAGCGTAGCCCGGGACATCTCCCCCGGGGAGCTGTTTTTT.

This sequence joins TRBV19 and TRBJ2-7; the match to TRBD2 covers 11 bases. The CDR3 totals 14 residues. Germline CDR1 and CDR2: LNHDA and SQIVND (reference sequence). Trimming cost V 6 bases and J 2 bases; bases outside gene matches: 3. CDR3: CASRVAGGPYEQYF. The CDR3 DNA reads TGTGCCAGTAGGGTAGCGGGAGGGCCCTACGAGCAGTACTTC.

The rearrangement links TRBV29-1 to TRBJ2-7; unclear D gene. V lost 6 bases and J lost 5, with 20 bases in between. Germline V gene sequence: CDR1 SQVTM, CDR2 ANQGSEA. The CDR3 runs to 14 residues. The CDR3 protein is CSVVGLSVAHEQYF. As DNA, the CDR3 is TGCAGCGTCGTCGGTTTGAGCGTGGCCCACGAGCAGTACTTC.

This chain uses TRBV30 with TRBJ2-7; 9 nucleotides match TRBD2. CDR3 length: 15 residues. V was pared by 3 bases and J by 6 bases, with 12 bases of the junction left unmatched. Germline lookup yields CDR1 GTSNPN and CDR2 SVGIG (reference sequence). CDR3 sequence reads: CAWSRRREGPSEQYF. The CDR3 bases are TGTGCCTGGAGCAGAAGGCGGGAGGGCCCGAGCGAGCAGTACTTC.

A few counts support this clone. The rearrangement joins TRBV27 to TRBJ2-5; TRBD1 agrees at 9 bases. The last part of the DNA fits TRBJ2-7 better; the J call may be wrong. This CDR3 contains 15 residues. Germline V gene lookup returns CDR1 MNHEY and CDR2 SMNVEV (reference sequence). CDR3 in DNA: TGTGCCAGCAGTTGGGGGGGACAGGGTAAATACGAGCAGTACTTC. Protein: CASSWGGQGKYEQYF.

This clone was detected a few times. The chain joins TRBV19 to TRBJ2-1, with 8 positions matching TRBD1. The V gene's germline CDR1 is LNHDA and CDR2 SQIVND (reference sequence). The CDR3 runs to 15 residues. Unmatched junction bases numbered 4, after V lost 3 bases and J lost 3 bases. CDR3 DNA: TGTGCCAGTAGTATTTGGACAGGGAACTACAATGAGCAGTTCTTC. This gives the protein CASSIWTGNYNEQFF.

The chain combines TRBV28 with TRBJ1-1, with D maybe TRBD1 (6 bases). Germline loops: CDR1 MDHEN, CDR2 SYDVKM. This CDR3 contains 20 residues. Trimming stripped 3 bases from V and 0 bases from J, with 26 bases between. The CDR3 loop is CASSFPLGIGRGALNTEAFF. CDR3 in DNA: TGTGCCAGCAGTTTCCCGCTGGGGATTGGTCGGGGGGCTTTGAACACTGAAGCTTTCTTT.

The chain joins TRBV9 to TRBJ2-5; no reliable D call. The CDR3 consists of 15 residues. The V gene lost 4 bases and the J gene lost 5 bases, with 18 bases spanning the gap. Germline CDR1 is SGDLS and CDR2 is YYNGEE. The CDR3 loop reads CASSPWASLVETQYF. DNA of the CDR3: TGTGCCAGCAGCCCCTGGGCCTCTCTTGTGGAGACCCAGTACTTC.

The gene calls are TRBV18 and TRBJ1-1; possible D gene TRBD1, 6 bases. The CDR3 totals 14 residues. The germline V and J ends were trimmed by 5 bases and 1 base, with 11 bases remaining between them. CDR1 and CDR2 (germline): KGHSH, LQKENI. Written as DNA, the CDR3 is TGTGCCAGCTCATTCGGACAGAAGAACACTGAAGCTTTCTTT. Protein product: CASSFGQKNTEAFF.

V and J are TRBV4-3 and TRBJ2-2; a possible D gene is TRBD1 (6 bases). This CDR3 is built from 13 residues. The V end was cut by 4 bases, the J end by 7 bases, with 10 bases between. Germline CDR1 is LGHNA and CDR2 is YSLEER. CDR3 nucleotides: TGCGCCAGCAGCCCCCCAGGGGTCGGGGAGCTGTTTTTT. This gives the protein CASSPPGVGELFF.

This chain uses TRBV9 with TRBJ2-5, with D tentatively TRBD2 (5 bases). The better agreement between TRBJ2-7 and the DNA end casts doubt on the J call. The CDR3 spans 14 residues. Germline V lookup: CDR1 SGDLS, CDR2 YYNGEE. CDR3 residues: CASSSFGSSYEQYF. The CDR3 bases are TGTGCCAGCAGCTCCTTTGGGAGCTCCTACGAGCAGTACTTC.

This clone has a handful of counts. The chain has TRBV19 and TRBJ1-1; maybe TRBD1 (6 bases). Between the trimmed V and J ends, which lost 7 bases and 2 bases, there was a span of 23 bases. Germline CDR1 reads LNHDA; CDR2 reads SQIVND (reference sequence). The CDR3 length is 17 residues. The CDR3 here is CASTPVAGAGVNTEAFF. CDR3 DNA sequence: TGTGCCAGTACCCCAGTTGCAGGGGCTGGCGTCAACACTGAAGCTTTCTTT.

V gene TRBV18 combines with J gene TRBJ1-1, with D maybe TRBD1 (6 bases). Germline loops: CDR1 KGHSH, CDR2 LQKENI. V lost 3 bases and J lost 1, with 9 bases in between. CDR3 size: 14 residues. CDR3 coding DNA: TGTGCCAGCTCACCCGGACAGCAGAACACTGAAGCTTTCTTT. The encoded protein is CASSPGQQNTEAFF. The full variable domain, in which reference TRBV18 and TRBJ1-1 provide the parts outside the CDR3, is NAGVMQNPRHLVRRRGQEARLRCSPMKGHSHVYWYRQLPEEGLKFMVYLQKENIIDESGMPKERFSAEFPKEGPSILRIQQVVRGDSAAYFCASSPGQQNTEAFFGQGTRLTVV.